The entry below gives a single TCR beta chain sequence along with its context. Antigen: not known. The sample originates from a study of cytotoxic CD8 clonotypes in ibrutinib-treated CLL. Study-wide points: Whereas clonality rose at ibrutinib response, it declined toward baseline at progression. Samples from sustained-remission and progressing patients were taken at different times.

This CDR3 has 15 residues. Trimming cost V 6 bases and J 2 bases, with 14 bases left between them. CDR1 and CDR2 from the germline V gene are MDHEN and SYDVKM. Libraries were prepared by immunoSEQ multiplex PCR; TCRdb keeps only in-frame clonotypes and omits some of them. This table has more than 110,000 clones, about 80% appearing once. This receptor was taken from a human donor with chronic lymphocytic leukemia. The sample in question was PBMCs, obtained after 24 months of ibrutinib treatment. The chain couples TRBV28 to TRBJ1-5, with D possibly matching TRBD1 (5 bases). CDR3 coding DNA: TGTGCCAGCAGCGCCCGGGGGAGGGGCAATCAGCCCCAGCATTTT. Amino acids: CASSARGRGNQPQHF.